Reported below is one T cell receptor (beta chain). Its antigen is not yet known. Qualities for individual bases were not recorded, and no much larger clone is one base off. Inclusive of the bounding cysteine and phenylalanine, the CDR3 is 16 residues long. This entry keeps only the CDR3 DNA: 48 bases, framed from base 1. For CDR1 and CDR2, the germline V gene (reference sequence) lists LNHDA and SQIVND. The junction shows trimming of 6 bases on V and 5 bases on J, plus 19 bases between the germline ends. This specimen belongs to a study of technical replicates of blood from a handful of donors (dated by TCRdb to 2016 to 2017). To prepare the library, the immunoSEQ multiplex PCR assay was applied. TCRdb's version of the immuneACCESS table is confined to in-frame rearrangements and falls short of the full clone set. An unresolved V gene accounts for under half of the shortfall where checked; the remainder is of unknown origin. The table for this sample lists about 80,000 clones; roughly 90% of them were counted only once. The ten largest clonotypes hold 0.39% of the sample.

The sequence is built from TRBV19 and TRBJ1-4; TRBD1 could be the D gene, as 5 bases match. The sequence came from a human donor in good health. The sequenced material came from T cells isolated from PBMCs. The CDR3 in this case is CASSRSSGYSNEKLFF. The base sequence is TGTGCCAGTAGCCGTTCCTCAGGGTATTCAAATGAAAAACTGTTTTTT.